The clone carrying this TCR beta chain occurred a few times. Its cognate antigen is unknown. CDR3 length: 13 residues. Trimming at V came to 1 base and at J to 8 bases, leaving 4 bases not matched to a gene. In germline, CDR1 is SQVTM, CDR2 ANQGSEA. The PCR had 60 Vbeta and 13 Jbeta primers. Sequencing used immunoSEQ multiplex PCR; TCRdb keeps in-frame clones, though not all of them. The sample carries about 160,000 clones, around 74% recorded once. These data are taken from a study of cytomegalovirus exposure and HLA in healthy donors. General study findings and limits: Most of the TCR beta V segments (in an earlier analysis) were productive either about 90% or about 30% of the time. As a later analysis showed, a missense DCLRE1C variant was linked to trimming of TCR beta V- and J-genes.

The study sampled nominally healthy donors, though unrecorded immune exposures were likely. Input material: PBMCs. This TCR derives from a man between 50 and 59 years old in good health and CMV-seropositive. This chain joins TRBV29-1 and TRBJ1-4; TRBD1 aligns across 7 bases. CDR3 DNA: TGCAGCGTTGAAGGGACAGGAAGCGAAAAACTGTTTTTT. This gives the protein CSVEGTGSEKLFF.